One and the same sample provided the 22 T cell receptor beta chains below, sequenced in a study of blood T cells in healthy people across ages. Primed by a sample-barcoded 5' primer and a J-beta primer mix, a second PCR proceeded for about 7 to 11 cycles. TCRdb itself ran the 5' RACE reads through MiXCR, one entry per CDR3 protein. The sample contains about 1 million distinct CDR3 sequences, 40% to 55% of which appear only once. Sequences were obtained from blood. These receptors were collected from a woman aged 60-70 years in good health.

This clonotype turned up a few times. The chain carries TRBV9 and TRBJ2-3, with a possible D match to TRBD1 (5 bases). V gave up 0 bases and J gave up 4 bases, with 12 bases separating them. Germline assignment: CDR1 SGDLS and CDR2 YYNGEE. The CDR3 runs to 15 residues. The CDR3, as DNA: TGTGCCAGCAGCGTAGAACAGGCGGTCCCAGATACGCAGTATTTT. It encodes CASSVEQAVPDTQYF.

The gene calls are TRBV7-6 and TRBJ1-1; no clear D gene. The CDR3 is 18 residues long. V lost 1 base and J lost 0, with 18 bases in between. Germline V lookup: CDR1 SGHVS, CDR2 FNYEAQ. The CDR3 sequence: CASSLVQAQGVMNTEAFF. The CDR3 DNA reads TGTGCCAGCAGCTTAGTGCAGGCCCAAGGCGTAATGAACACTGAAGCTTTCTTT.

This clonotype occurred many times. CDR3 sequence reads: CASLSSGVGTQYF. CDR3 in DNA: TGTGCCAGCCTCAGTTCGGGAGTAGGGACCCAGTACTTC. This chain links TRBV6-5 with TRBJ2-5; D is possibly TRBD2 (6 bases). In germline, CDR1 is MNHEY, CDR2 SVGAGI. CDR3 size: 13 residues. V was pared by 8 bases and J by 7 bases, with 17 bases between.

V usage is TRBV20-1 and J usage is TRBJ1-2, with 10 bases that match TRBD1. Germline V lookup: CDR1 DFQATT, CDR2 SNEGSKA (reference sequence). This CDR3 comprises 14 residues. V trimming: 1 base; J trimming: 4 bases; junction bases outside the gene matches: 3. In DNA, the CDR3 is TGCAGTGCTAGAGTAGACAGGGGGCCCTATGGCTACACCTTC. Translated, it gives CSARVDRGPYGYTF.

The genes are TRBV5-4 and TRBJ2-1; D may be TRBD2 (5 bases). Looked up from germline, CDR1 is SGHNT and CDR2 is YYREEE (reference sequence). CDR3 length equals 16 residues. Between the trimmed V and J ends, which lost 3 bases and 7 bases, there was a span of 20 bases. The CDR3 reads CASSSRPAVVWNEQFF. The CDR3 DNA sequence: TGTGCCAGCAGCTCCCGACCAGCGGTGGTCTGGAATGAGCAGTTCTTC.

This clonotype was seen only a few times. This rearrangement joins TRBV11-1 to TRBJ2-5; no definite D call. CDR1 is SGHAT and CDR2 is FQDESV in the germline V gene (reference sequence). The CDR3 loop spans 15 amino acids. Trimming removed 5 bases at V and 5 bases at J, with 18 bases between. The CDR3 DNA sequence: TGTGCCAGCAGCCTCCTAACTGAGGCGGCTGAGACCCAGTACTTC. It yields the protein CASSLLTEAAETQYF.

The J gene is TRBJ2-7, the V gene TRBV9, with TRBD1 identical over 9 bases. CDR3 length: 15 residues. With 2 bases clipped from V and 4 bases from J, the junction kept 7 bases outside the gene matches. Germline assignment: CDR1 SGDLS and CDR2 YYNGEE. In DNA form, the CDR3 reads TGTGCCAGCAGCGTCAGAGTGGGACAGGGTTACGAGCAGTACTTC. This translates into CASSVRVGQGYEQYF.

This chain uses TRBV29-1 with TRBJ2-5; D is unresolved. Per the germline V gene, CDR1 is SQVTM and CDR2 is ANQGSEA. Trimming shortened V by 4 bases and J by 11 bases, and 20 bases separated the two germline ends. This CDR3 has 13 amino acids. In DNA form, the CDR3 reads TGCAGCGTTGGGATCTCAGCCTACAATGAGCAGTACTTC. Its protein product is CSVGISAYNEQYF.

The V and J genes are TRBV28 and TRBJ2-3; tentatively, D is TRBD1 or TRBD2 (5 bases each). The ends were cut back, 2 bases at V and 4 bases at J, with 19 bases in the middle. The CDR3 consists of 17 residues. Per germline, CDR1 MDHEN and CDR2 SYDVKM. The CDR3 sequence is CASSLSSGQEFADTQYF. CDR3 sequence (DNA): TGTGCCAGCAGTTTAAGTTCGGGGCAGGAGTTCGCAGATACGCAGTATTTT.

This clonotype occurred a few times. The rearrangement links TRBV7-2 to TRBJ2-2; TRBD2 matches 8 bases. CDR1 and CDR2 from the germline V gene are SGHTA and FQGNSA. Trimming took 6 bases from V and 5 from J; bases not matched to a gene: 5. CDR3 length equals 14 residues. CDR3 sequence (DNA): TGTGCCAGCAGACCCATAGCGGGAACCGGGGAGCTGTTTTTT. It is translated as CASRPIAGTGELFF.

The chain couples TRBV6-5 to TRBJ2-4; D perhaps matches TRBD2 (6 bases). Deletions cut 4 bases from V and 7 bases from J, with 17 bases between. Germline CDR1 MNHEY, CDR2 SVGAGI. The CDR3 extends over 15 amino acids. The CDR3 protein is CASSSSSGGRNIQYF. The CDR3, as DNA: TGTGCCAGCAGTTCCTCTTCTGGAGGGAGGAACATTCAGTACTTC.

This clonotype was detected a few times. The J gene is TRBJ1-5, the V gene TRBV7-2, with a weak D call TRBD1 (6 bases). The CDR3 contains 15 residues. With 1 base removed from V and 5 bases from J, the gap between germline ends came to 12 bases. CDR1 and CDR2 (germline): SGHTA, FQGNSA. The CDR3, as DNA: TGTGCCAGCAGCTTAGATGCCGGGGGCCATCAGCCCCAGCATTTT. Its translation: CASSLDAGGHQPQHF. Full variable domain (remainder filled in from reference TRBV7-2 and TRBJ1-5): GAGVSQSPSNKVTEKGKDVELRCDPISGHTALYWYRQSLGQGLEFLIYFQGNSAPDKSGLPSDRFSAERTGGSVSTLTIQRTQQEDSAVYLCASSLDAGGHQPQHFGDGTRLSIL.

This clonotype was counted only a few times. The J gene is TRBJ1-4, the V gene TRBV5-1; 9 bases map to TRBD1. Germline V gives CDR1 SGHRS, CDR2 YFSETQ. The CDR3 has 15 amino acids. After removal of 4 bases from V and 0 bases from J, the junction contained 1 base not matched to a gene. The CDR3 sequence is CASSGTGTTNEKLFF. CDR3 DNA: TGCGCCAGCAGCGGGACAGGGACAACTAATGAAAAACTGTTTTTT.

V usage is TRBV12-3 or TRBV12-4 and J usage is TRBJ2-5; D call uncertain. The CDR3 totals 15 residues. Trimming left V 6 bases short and J 13 bases short, with 27 bases between. CDR3 DNA: TGTGCCAGCAGCCCCCGGCAACCCATCTCCTGCGAGCGGTACTTC. Amino acid sequence: CASSPRQPISCERYF.

This clonotype was found a few times. The chain uses TRBV6-2 or TRBV6-3 and TRBJ2-1, with D tentatively TRBD1 (6 bases). The CDR3 length is 14 residues. Germline CDR1 MNHEY, CDR2 SVGEGT. V was clipped by 6 bases and J by 4 bases, with 13 bases between them. The CDR3 nucleotides are TGTGCCAGCAGGGGACAAAAATTTTACAATGAGCAGTTCTTC. Protein: CASRGQKFYNEQFF.

V gene TRBV27 combines with J gene TRBJ1-4; the D is unclear. V lost 6 bases, J lost 6 bases, and 17 bases lay in between. This CDR3 contains 15 residues. Germline V gene data show CDR1 as MNHEY and CDR2 as SMNVEV (reference sequence). CDR3 nucleotides: TGTGCCAGCAGCACTGATCGATTCAGAGATGAAAAACTGTTTTTT. Its protein is CASSTDRFRDEKLFF.

This clonotype was found a few times. This chain joins TRBV20-1 and TRBJ2-3; TRBD1 is a possible D gene (5 bases). V lost 4 bases and J 13 bases, leaving 21 bases between the germline ends. Germline V gene data show CDR1 as DFQATT and CDR2 as SNEGSKA (reference sequence). The CDR3 sequence is 13 residues long. CDR3 sequence reads: CSATPSATGGKYF. DNA for the CDR3: TGCAGTGCTACCCCTTCCGCCACAGGTGGGAAGTATTTT.

The rearrangement links TRBV29-1 to TRBJ1-1, with unresolved D. The V gene lost 4 bases and the J gene lost 4 bases, with 10 bases spanning the gap. The germline V gene has CDR1 SQVTM and CDR2 ANQGSEA. The CDR3 length is 12 residues. DNA for the CDR3: TGCAGCGTTGTAGGTCTGCTCACTGAAGCTTTCTTT. Translated, it gives CSVVGLLTEAFF.

This clonotype was seen once. The chain uses TRBV28 and TRBJ2-1; possibly TRBD1 or TRBD2 for D (5 bases each). The closer fit of TRBJ2-7 to the DNA end suggests the J call may be wrong. CDR3 length: 13 residues. Germline V gene data show CDR1 as MDHEN and CDR2 as SYDVKM. The CDR3 here is CAIAGRSYNEQYF. CDR3 nucleotide sequence: TGTGCCATCGCAGGGAGATCCTACAATGAGCAGTACTTC.

This clonotype was picked up one time. The rearrangement links TRBV7-9 to TRBJ2-1; 12 bases are a match to TRBD2. This CDR3 contains 14 residues. The V gene end was trimmed by 5 bases and the J gene end by 15 bases; junction bases not matched to a gene: 11. Germline V lookup: CDR1 SEHNR, CDR2 FQNEAQ (reference sequence). The CDR3 spells CASSQSLAGGLTFF. CDR3 DNA: TGTGCCAGCAGCCAAAGCCTAGCGGGAGGGTTAACGTTCTTC. The variable domain in full, completed from reference TRBV7-9 and TRBJ2-1, reads DTGVSQNPRHKITKRGQNVTFRCDPISEHNRLYWYRQTLGQGPEFLTYFQNEAQLEKSRLLSDRFSAERPKGSFSTLEIQRTEQGDSAMYLCASSQSLAGGLTFFGPGTRLTVL.

This clonotype showed up just a few times. The chain couples TRBV25-1 to TRBJ2-3, with 10 nucleotides matching TRBD1. V lost 5 bases, J lost 11 bases, and 7 bases stayed unmatched. Germline loops: CDR1 MGHDK, CDR2 SYGVNS. The CDR3 consists of 13 residues. CDR3 amino acids: CASSTTGTGVQYF. As DNA, the CDR3 is TGTGCCAGCAGTACCACCGGGACAGGGGTGCAGTATTTT.

The rearrangement uses TRBV18 and TRBJ2-7; D may be TRBD1 (5 bases). V lost 3 bases, J lost 2 bases, and 20 bases lay in between. Germline lookup yields CDR1 KGHSH and CDR2 LQKENI. This CDR3 has 17 amino acids. The CDR3 protein is CASSPIRQGPVPYEQYF. The CDR3 DNA reads TGTGCCAGCTCACCGATAAGGCAGGGTCCGGTACCCTACGAGCAGTACTTC.